The 3 T cell receptor beta chains below all came from one sample that was sequenced in a study of CD8+ T cells in alopecia areata. The sequencing template was cDNA reverse transcribed from extracted RNA. Sequencing was performed with immunoSEQ multiplex PCR; in TCRdb, only in-frame clones are kept and a portion is missing. The sample has around 200,000 clones; roughly 65% are singletons. Source: CD4+ T cells sorted from blood, taken at week 0. The receptors derive from a human donor with alopecia areata.

The chain carries TRBV4-3 and TRBJ2-1; 9 positions match TRBD2. Germline V lookup: CDR1 LGHNA, CDR2 YSLEER. The V and J ends lost 1 base and 1 base, in that order; junction bases with no gene match: 5. The CDR3 contains 17 residues. The CDR3 region has the DNA TGCGCCAGCAGCCAAGGCGCGGGAGGGAGTTCCTACAATGAGCAGTTCTTC. Protein sequence: CASSQGAGGSSYNEQFF.

Here the CDR3 DNA reads TGCGCCAGCAGCTTAGGACAGGGAGGACAGCCCCAGCATTTT. Its protein is CASSLGQGGQPQHF. The chain couples TRBV5-1 to TRBJ1-5; TRBD1 agrees at 8 bases. V lost 2 bases to trimming and J lost 7 bases; unmatched junction nucleotides: 5. The germline gives CDR1 SGHRS, CDR2 YFSETQ. The CDR3 has 14 amino acids.

J is TRBJ2-7 and V is TRBV5-1; D possibly corresponds to TRBD1 (7 bases). Trimming removed 0 bases from V and 2 bases from J, with 12 bases in between. The germline V gene has CDR1 SGHRS and CDR2 YFSETQ. This CDR3 has 15 amino acids. This CDR3 reads CASSLVRDRAYEQYF. CDR3 nucleotide sequence: TGCGCCAGCAGCTTGGTGCGGGACAGAGCCTACGAGCAGTACTTC.